What follows are 31 T cell receptor beta chains derived from one specimen sequenced in a study of cytomegalovirus exposure and HLA in healthy donors. Primers: 60 Vbeta forward and 13 Jbeta reverse. TCRdb's copy holds only in-frame clones and misses some; the assay was immunoSEQ multiplex PCR. The sample lists some 150,000 clones, 87% occurring once. Sequenced material: PBMCs. The source of these receptors is a young woman in good health and CMV-seronegative.

The chain joins TRBV27 to TRBJ1-4; a possible D gene is TRBD1 (5 bases). The CDR3 loop spans 14 amino acids. Trimming removed 6 bases at V and 3 bases at J, with 11 bases between. The V gene's germline CDR1 is MNHEY and CDR2 SMNVEV (reference sequence). The CDR3 sequence: CASRGLGANEKLFF. The CDR3 nucleotides are TGTGCCAGCAGGGGGCTGGGTGCTAATGAAAAACTGTTTTTT.

V gene TRBV28 combines with J gene TRBJ2-7; D call uncertain. CDR3 length: 13 residues. V was pared by 5 bases and J by 7 bases, with 15 bases between. In germline, CDR1 is MDHEN, CDR2 SYDVKM. This CDR3 is CASSPPSFREQYF. The CDR3 region has the DNA TGTGCCAGCAGTCCCCCCTCCTTCCGGGAGCAGTACTTC. Full variable domain (outside the CDR3, taken from reference TRBV28 and TRBJ2-7): DVKVTQSSRYLVKRTGEKVFLECVQDMDHENMFWYRQDPGLGLRLIYFSYDVKMKEKGDIPEGYSVSREKKERFSLILESASTNQTSMYLCASSPPSFREQYFGPGTRLTVT.

The chain links TRBV28 to TRBJ1-4; 7 nucleotides align to TRBD1. The CDR3 spans 15 residues. The germline CDR1 and CDR2 sequences are MDHEN and SYDVKM. V dropped 5 bases and J dropped 6; count of bases not matched to a gene: 9. Written as DNA, the CDR3 is TGTGCCAGCAGTATACAGGGGATGGGGGATGAAAAACTGTTTTTT. This encodes CASSIQGMGDEKLFF.

CDR3 nucleotides: TGTGCCAGCAGTTTCGGCACCGGGGAGCTGTTTTTT. It is translated as CASSFGTGELFF. This chain uses TRBV27 with TRBJ2-2; D remains unclear. This CDR3 contains 12 residues. The V and J ends lost 3 bases and 4 bases respectively, with 3 bases between them. The germline gives CDR1 MNHEY, CDR2 SMNVEV (reference sequence).

CDR3 DNA: TGTGCCAGCAGCTTAGGTTTGGCGGGAGTAGATACGCAGTATTTT. Translation: CASSLGLAGVDTQYF. The gene calls are TRBV7-2 and TRBJ2-3; 7 bases align to TRBD2. The germline V gene encodes CDR1 SGHTA and CDR2 FQGNSA. Trimming cost V 1 base and J 5 bases; bases outside gene matches: 6. This CDR3 comprises 15 residues.

The rearrangement joins TRBV30 to TRBJ1-5, with TRBD1 matching 12 bases. Trimming at V came to 5 bases and at J to 6 bases, leaving 5 bases not matched to a gene. Germline V lookup: CDR1 GTSNPN, CDR2 SVGIG (reference sequence). The CDR3 contains 14 residues. The CDR3 reads CAWAGQGAAQPQHF. The CDR3 DNA reads as TGTGCCTGGGCGGGACAGGGGGCCGCTCAGCCCCAGCATTTT.

V and J are TRBV7-9 and TRBJ1-2; D perhaps matches TRBD1 (6 bases). This CDR3 spans 13 amino acids. The germline CDR1 and CDR2 sequences are SEHNR and FQNEAQ (reference sequence). Trimming left V 6 bases short and J 7 bases short, with 15 bases between. The CDR3 spells CASSVGGGSGYTF. CDR3 DNA sequence: TGTGCCAGCAGTGTGGGAGGGGGAAGTGGCTACACCTTC.

This chain joins TRBV4-1 and TRBJ2-7; D possibly corresponds to TRBD2 (6 bases). V was pared by 1 base and J by 2 bases, with 12 bases between. Germline CDR1 reads MGHRA; CDR2 reads YSYEKL. The CDR3 length is 15 residues. The CDR3, as DNA: TGCGCCAGCAGCCAAGGAGGCGGGACCGCCTACGAGCAGTACTTC. Protein product: CASSQGGGTAYEQYF.

CDR3 nucleotide sequence: TGTGCCAGCAGCGTAGACAGATCCTATGGCTACACCTTC. The encoded protein is CASSVDRSYGYTF. The chain carries TRBV9 and TRBJ1-2; D unresolved. This CDR3 has 13 amino acids. V shed 0 bases and J shed 4 bases, with 7 bases lying between them. Germline V gives CDR1 SGDLS, CDR2 YYNGEE.

The chain links TRBV5-4 to TRBJ2-2; D is uncertain. CDR1 is SGHNT and CDR2 is YYREEE in the germline V gene (reference sequence). V lost 5 bases to trimming and J lost 4 bases, with 12 bases between them. The CDR3 covers 14 residues. CDR3 nucleotide sequence: TGTGCCAGCAGGCCGGGTGCCCCCACCGGGGAGCTGTTTTTT. Protein sequence: CASRPGAPTGELFF.

The chain carries TRBV6-1 and TRBJ1-6; 7 bases fit TRBD1. This CDR3 spans 14 amino acids. With V trimmed by 4 bases and J by 5 bases, 2 bases remained unmatched. Germline CDR1 reads MNHNS; CDR2 reads SASEGT. The CDR3 nucleotides are TGTGCCAGCAGTGGGGACAGTCATAATTCACCCCTCCACTTT. It yields the protein CASSGDSHNSPLHF.

This clone was counted a few times. The chain links TRBV5-1 to TRBJ1-3; a weak D match, TRBD1 (5 bases). Looked up from germline, CDR1 is SGHRS and CDR2 is YFSETQ. The CDR3 is 16 amino acids. V shed 3 bases and J shed 3 bases, with 16 bases lying between them. The CDR3, as DNA: TGCGCCAGCAGCTCCGAGCCCATGGGGCTTGGAAACACCATATATTTT. Protein product: CASSSEPMGLGNTIYF.

The chain combines TRBV15 with TRBJ1-5; D not resolved. The CDR3 runs to 14 residues. Between the trimmed V and J ends, which lost 3 bases and 4 bases, there was a span of 10 bases. Looked up from germline, CDR1 is LNHNV and CDR2 is YYDKDF (reference sequence). This chain's CDR3 is CATSSGVTNQPQHF. The CDR3 bases are TGTGCCACCAGCAGCGGGGTCACTAATCAGCCCCAGCATTTT.

This clone has just a few counts. The chain uses TRBV5-1 and TRBJ1-1, with 9 bases lining up with TRBD1. Trimming at V came to 0 bases and at J to 4 bases, leaving 7 bases not matched to a gene. The germline CDR1 and CDR2 sequences are SGHRS and YFSETQ. CDR3 length: 16 amino acids. This CDR3 is CASSLDRGPGGTEAFF. In nucleotides, the CDR3 is TGCGCCAGCAGCTTGGACAGGGGGCCCGGGGGCACTGAAGCTTTCTTT. The full variable domain, in which reference TRBV5-1 and TRBJ1-1 provide the parts outside the CDR3, is KAGVTQTPRYLIKTRGQQVTLSCSPISGHRSVSWYQQTPGQGLQFLFEYFSETQRNKGNFPGRFSGRQFSNSRSEMNVSTLELGDSALYLCASSLDRGPGGTEAFFGQGTRLTVV.

The V gene is TRBV30, the J gene TRBJ2-1, with a tentative D call TRBD2 (6 bases). The CDR3 has 14 amino acids. Trimming took 4 bases from V and 6 from J, leaving 16 bases between them. From germline, CDR1 is GTSNPN and CDR2 SVGIG (reference sequence). The CDR3 DNA sequence: TGTGCCTGGACTCAAGCGGGCACTGGCAATGAGCAGTTCTTC. Translation: CAWTQAGTGNEQFF.

The chain joins TRBV11-3 to TRBJ2-3; 11 nucleotides match TRBD2. From germline, CDR1 is SGHNT and CDR2 YENEEA. V lost 3 bases, J lost 5 bases, and 4 bases stayed unmatched. The CDR3 has 15 amino acids. This CDR3 reads CASSFSGRAGDTQYF. CDR3 sequence (DNA): TGTGCCAGCAGCTTTAGCGGGAGGGCCGGAGATACGCAGTATTTT.

The CDR3 spells CASSLYPSGAGSGANVLTF. The CDR3 bases are TGTGCCAGCAGCTTATACCCTTCGGGAGCGGGCTCTGGGGCCAACGTCCTGACTTTC. The chain recombines TRBV7-3 with TRBJ2-6; TRBD2 is a possible D gene (6 bases). Trimming shortened V by 2 bases and J by 0 bases, and 17 bases separated the two germline ends. From germline, CDR1 is SGHTA and CDR2 FQGTGA. The CDR3 loop spans 19 amino acids.

The rearrangement uses TRBV27 and TRBJ2-7; 15 bases fit TRBD2. Trimming took 2 bases from V and 3 from J; bases not matched to a gene: 2. CDR1 MNHEY and CDR2 SMNVEV come from the germline V gene (reference sequence). The CDR3 runs to 16 residues. The CDR3 region is CASSLRTSGGDYEQYF. DNA for the CDR3: TGTGCCAGCAGTTTACGGACTAGCGGGGGGGACTACGAGCAGTACTTC.

The V gene is TRBV6-4, the J gene TRBJ2-2; TRBD2 aligns across 8 bases. The CDR3 loop spans 17 amino acids. Losses at the gene ends were 0 bases for V and 3 bases for J; bases not matched to a gene: 6. The germline CDR1 and CDR2 sequences are MRHNA and SNTAGT. Written as DNA, the CDR3 is TGTGCCAGCAGTGACTCGACCCTAGCGGGTTACACCGGGGAGCTGTTTTTT. Translating it yields CASSDSTLAGYTGELFF.

The V gene is TRBV6-6, the J gene TRBJ1-2, with unresolved D. V was clipped by 2 bases and J by 3 bases, with 7 bases between them. Germline V gene data show CDR1 as MNHNY and CDR2 as SVGAGI (reference sequence). This CDR3 has 13 amino acids. CDR3 amino acids: CASSYIAHYGYTF. CDR3 in DNA: TGTGCCAGCAGTTACATAGCCCACTATGGCTACACCTTC.

V is TRBV9 and J is TRBJ2-1, with 8 bases aligning to TRBD2. Germline CDR1 and CDR2: SGDLS and YYNGEE. V was pared by 3 bases and J by 5 bases, with 7 bases of the junction left unmatched. The CDR3 loop spans 15 amino acids. This chain's CDR3 is CASSESGRVNNEQFF. The CDR3 nucleotides read TGTGCCAGCAGCGAGAGCGGGAGAGTGAACAATGAGCAGTTCTTC.

The CDR3 is CASSQEGVALAGTYNEQFF. The CDR3, as DNA: TGTGCCAGCAGCCAAGAAGGGGTCGCCTTAGCGGGAACCTACAATGAGCAGTTCTTC. The chain links TRBV14 to TRBJ2-1; 8 nucleotides agree with TRBD2. Germline V gene sequence: CDR1 SGHDN, CDR2 FVKESK. With 0 bases clipped from V and 2 bases from J, the junction kept 12 bases outside the gene matches. The CDR3 sequence is 19 residues long.

The CDR3 region has the DNA TGTGCCAGCACTCAAGGGGGCCGGGAAGGAGTGCCCCAGCATTTT. This encodes CASTQGGREGVPQHF. The chain couples TRBV28 to TRBJ1-5; TRBD1 matches 7 bases. The CDR3 extends over 15 amino acids. In germline, CDR1 is MDHEN, CDR2 SYDVKM. V lost 7 bases and J lost 9; bases outside the gene matches: 15. The full variable domain, rest sourced from reference TRBV28 and TRBJ1-5, is DVKVTQSSRYLVKRTGEKVFLECVQDMDHENMFWYRQDPGLGLRLIYFSYDVKMKEKGDIPEGYSVSREKKERFSLILESASTNQTSMYLCASTQGGREGVPQHFGDGTRLSIL.

As concerns this clone: The sample holds other DNA sequences that translate to the same CDR3. The J gene is TRBJ1-1, the V gene TRBV29-1; a weak D match, TRBD1 (5 bases). Germline V lookup: CDR1 SQVTM, CDR2 ANQGSEA. Trimming cost V 3 bases and J 5 bases, with 22 bases left between them. The CDR3 is 16 residues long. The CDR3 spells CSVEGGTDRRGTEAFF. The CDR3 coding sequence is TGCAGCGTTGAGGGGGGGACCGACCGCCGAGGGACTGAAGCTTTCTTT.

This clone was recorded a few times. The chain is built from TRBV4-3 and TRBJ1-1; D gene ambiguous. Trimming removed 0 bases at V and 1 base at J, with 9 bases between. The CDR3 extends over 15 amino acids. CDR1 LGHNA and CDR2 YSLEER come from the germline V gene. CDR3 DNA: TGCGCCAGCAGCCAAGATTTTAGCGCGAACACTGAAGCTTTCTTT. Amino acids: CASSQDFSANTEAFF.

The genes are TRBV12-5 and TRBJ1-1; maybe TRBD1 (5 bases). The CDR3 has 13 residues. V lost 2 bases to trimming and J lost 4 bases, with 8 bases between them. From germline, CDR1 is LGHNT and CDR2 FRNRAP. The CDR3 DNA is TGTGCTAGTGGTTTGACGACAGTCACTGAAGCTTTCTTT. Its translation is CASGLTTVTEAFF.

The chain joins TRBV9 to TRBJ1-4; D is possibly TRBD1 (6 bases). Per germline, CDR1 SGDLS and CDR2 YYNGEE. The CDR3 sequence is 15 residues long. The V end lost 4 bases, the J end lost 4 bases, and 14 bases lay between the germline ends. CDR3 sequence reads: CASSPLTGVNEKLFF. The CDR3 coding sequence is TGTGCCAGCAGCCCCCTGACAGGTGTTAATGAAAAACTGTTTTTT.

This clone was seen a handful of times. The chain recombines TRBV4-3 with TRBJ1-1, with 7 bases that match TRBD1. The CDR3 runs 14 residues. Germline CDR1 and CDR2: LGHNA and YSLEER. V dropped 0 bases and J dropped 6; count of bases not matched to a gene: 4. CDR3 loop: CASSQEFDRAEAFF. CDR3 nucleotides: TGCGCCAGCAGCCAAGAGTTCGACAGGGCTGAAGCTTTCTTT.

The sample holds a few counts of this clone. J is TRBJ1-4 and V is TRBV6-5; unclear D gene. The germline V and J ends were trimmed by 6 bases and 5 bases, with 13 bases remaining between them. The CDR3 sequence is 14 residues long. Germline lookup yields CDR1 MNHEY and CDR2 SVGAGI. The chain's CDR3 is CASRRLGKNEKLFF. The CDR3 DNA sequence: TGTGCCAGCAGGCGCCTGGGCAAAAATGAAAAACTGTTTTTT.

V and J are TRBV7-9 and TRBJ2-1, with 7 nucleotides matching TRBD1. The CDR3 totals 14 residues. Trimming at V came to 7 bases and at J to 0 bases, leaving 3 bases not matched to a gene. Per germline, CDR1 SEHNR and CDR2 FQNEAQ (reference sequence). CDR3 nucleotide sequence: TGTGCCAGCAACCCAGGGGGCTCCTACAATGAGCAGTTCTTC. It specifies CASNPGGSYNEQFF.

The chain has TRBV11-2 and TRBJ2-1, with D perhaps matching TRBD2 (6 bases). Germline V gene data show CDR1 as SGHAT and CDR2 as FQNNGV. The CDR3 has 15 amino acids. Trimming took 4 bases from V and 0 from J, leaving 10 bases between them. CDR3 region: CASSSGASSYNEQFF. The CDR3 nucleotides are TGTGCCAGCAGCTCGGGAGCTAGCTCCTACAATGAGCAGTTCTTC.